This passage covers 15 T cell receptor beta chains from one sample sequenced in a study of T cell repertoires in cytomegalovirus infection. From the reads, TCRdb called clonotypes with MiXCR, one entry per CDR3 protein. The sample lists approximately 110,000 distinct CDR3 sequences, around 30% occurring once. For these TCRs, the target antigens are not known. The source material was CD8+ T cells from cultured PBMCs, sampled from culture after CMV antigen stimulation. The receptors shown here come from a human donor in good health (CMV status not recorded). Some clones in this sample may be carry-over from other donors' samples.

This chain connects TRBV19 to TRBJ2-4; D possibly matches TRBD1 or TRBD2 (5 bases each). There are 13 residues in the CDR3. Per germline, CDR1 LNHDA and CDR2 SQIVND (reference sequence). The V end was cut by 8 bases, the J end by 5 bases, with 13 bases between. The CDR3 DNA sequence: TGTGCCAGTTGGGACGGACCCCAAAACATTCAGTACTTC. Its translation: CASWDGPQNIQYF.

This clonotype was seen many times. The V and J genes are TRBV12-3 or TRBV12-4 and TRBJ1-5; 7 bases agree with TRBD1. This CDR3 is built from 15 residues. J was trimmed by 4 bases and V by 2 bases; bases with no gene match: 5. CDR3 residues: CASSLMSGGNQPQHF. As DNA, the CDR3 is TGTGCCAGCAGTTTAATGTCAGGGGGGAATCAGCCCCAGCATTTT.

V gene TRBV7-2 combines with J gene TRBJ2-2; the match to TRBD2 covers 7 bases. The germline CDR1 and CDR2 sequences are SGHTA and FQGNSA. J lost 6 bases, V lost 3 bases, and 4 bases had no gene match. There are 14 residues in the CDR3. This CDR3 is CASSLGGGSGELFF. Written as DNA, the CDR3 is TGTGCCAGCAGCTTGGGGGGGGGTTCCGGGGAGCTGTTTTTT.

This clonotype was detected only a few times. The gene calls are TRBV7-9 and TRBJ2-1; 13 positions match TRBD2. J gave up 3 bases and V 3 bases, and 20 bases lay outside the gene matches. CDR1 and CDR2 (germline): SEHNR, FQNEAQ (reference sequence). CDR3 size: 22 residues. The CDR3 spells CASSFPVRTGTSGEVFYNEQFF. The CDR3 nucleotides are TGTGCCAGCAGCTTCCCCGTTAGAACCGGGACTAGCGGGGAGGTGTTCTACAATGAGCAGTTCTTC.

This clonotype was detected a few times. The chain has TRBV4-1 and TRBJ1-1, with D possibly being TRBD1 (5 bases). The CDR3 totals 15 residues. Trimming took off 1 base at V and 7 bases at J, with 16 bases between the two ends. Germline CDR1 reads MGHRA; CDR2 reads YSYEKL. CDR3 sequence reads: CASSQGREGTYEAFF. The CDR3 DNA reads as TGCGCCAGCAGCCAAGGCAGAGAAGGGACTTATGAAGCTTTCTTT.

The V and J genes are TRBV5-5 and TRBJ2-7; TRBD1 might be the D (5 bases). Germline V gene data show CDR1 as SGHKS and CDR2 as YYEKEE (reference sequence). V dropped 1 base and J dropped 3 bases, with 11 bases sitting between them. The CDR3 is 14 amino acids. CDR3 in amino acids: CASSLLPRDYEQYF. CDR3 sequence (DNA): TGTGCCAGCAGCTTGCTGCCCAGGGACTACGAGCAGTACTTC.

The count of this clonotype is one. The rearrangement joins TRBV28 to TRBJ2-7; 8 bases fit TRBD1. CDR1 is MDHEN and CDR2 is SYDVKM in the germline V gene. The V and J ends lost 5 bases and 2 bases, in that order; junction bases with no gene match: 17. The CDR3 extends over 18 amino acids. Written as DNA, the CDR3 is TGTGCCAGCAGTGTTCGGGACAGGCCGGTCTGGGGACCCTACGAGCAGTACTTC. Residues: CASSVRDRPVWGPYEQYF.

The genes are TRBV29-1 and TRBJ2-5, with D uncertain. Germline V gene sequence: CDR1 SQVTM, CDR2 ANQGSEA. This CDR3 comprises 14 residues. Trimming took 0 bases from V and 5 from J, leaving 13 bases between them. In DNA, the CDR3 is TGCAGCGTTGAAGATATGTGGGTGGGCGAGACCCAGTACTTC. Translating it yields CSVEDMWVGETQYF.

The chain joins TRBV5-4 to TRBJ2-5; D may match TRBD1 or TRBD2 (6 bases each). The CDR3 spans 14 residues. Germline assignment: CDR1 SGHNT and CDR2 YYREEE (reference sequence). Between the trimmed V and J ends, which lost 4 bases and 4 bases, there was a span of 14 bases. The chain's CDR3 is CASSGRGRSETQYF. DNA for the CDR3: TGTGCCAGCAGCGGTCGGGGGCGGTCAGAGACCCAGTACTTC.

The rearrangement uses TRBV25-1 and TRBJ1-3, with D maybe TRBD1 (5 bases). This CDR3 has 16 residues. Trimming stripped 1 base from V and 4 bases from J, with 14 bases between. Germline loops: CDR1 MGHDK, CDR2 SYGVNS. CDR3 nucleotides: TGTGCCAGCAGTGAATTTTTTGAGGGGTTAGGAAACACCATATATTTT. Its translation: CASSEFFEGLGNTIYF.

This clonotype was seen a handful of times. V is TRBV6-2 or TRBV6-3 and J is TRBJ2-2; 8 nucleotides line up with TRBD1. The V segment lost 2 bases and the J segment 5 bases; nucleotides outside the gene matches: 7. CDR1 is MNHEY, CDR2 SVGEGT, per germline. This CDR3 has 16 amino acids. The CDR3 here is CASSYLQGGLTGELFF. Written as DNA, the CDR3 is TGTGCCAGCAGTTACCTACAGGGGGGATTAACCGGGGAGCTGTTTTTT.

There are a few counts of this clonotype. The chain uses TRBV6-1 and TRBJ1-5, with D unclear. Germline values: CDR1 MNHNS, CDR2 SASEGT. The CDR3 is 18 amino acids. The V gene lost 6 bases and the J gene lost 2 bases, with 23 bases spanning the gap. The CDR3 DNA sequence: TGTGCCAGCAGCTTCACACCAGGTAGGGCGGGCGGCAATCAGCCCCAGCATTTT. Its protein product is CASSFTPGRAGGNQPQHF.

This clonotype showed up just a few times. This chain joins TRBV4-1 and TRBJ2-7; D unresolved. In germline, CDR1 is MGHRA, CDR2 YSYEKL. The CDR3 sequence is 14 residues long. V was trimmed by 0 bases and J by 6 bases, leaving 12 bases between them. CDR3 sequence (DNA): TGCGCCAGCAGCCAAGAGCCAGGCCTAGGCGAGCAGTACTTC. It specifies CASSQEPGLGEQYF.

The chain carries TRBV10-3 and TRBJ2-5; TRBD1 is a possible D gene (5 bases). CDR3 length equals 17 residues. The ends were cut back, 0 bases at V and 2 bases at J, with 16 bases in the middle. Germline V gives CDR1 ENHRY, CDR2 SYGVKD. For the CDR3, the DNA is TGTGCCATCAGTGAGTCCCCCTTAGGGGAAAAGCAAGAGACCCAGTACTTC. Amino acid sequence: CAISESPLGEKQETQYF.

This clonotype was observed a handful of times. CDR3 bases: TGCGCCAGCAGCTTGGCCCCGACTAGCGGGTACTTCACAGATACGCAGTATTTT. Translation gives CASSLAPTSGYFTDTQYF. This chain links TRBV5-1 with TRBJ2-3; 10 bases agree with TRBD2. Unmatched junction bases numbered 9, after V lost 0 bases and J lost 2 bases. The CDR3 spans 18 residues. Germline V lookup: CDR1 SGHRS, CDR2 YFSETQ. The full variable domain, with the rest looked up from reference TRBV5-1 and TRBJ2-3, is KAGVTQTPRYLIKTRGQQVTLSCSPISGHRSVSWYQQTPGQGLQFLFEYFSETQRNKGNFPGRFSGRQFSNSRSEMNVSTLELGDSALYLCASSLAPTSGYFTDTQYFGPGTRLTVL.